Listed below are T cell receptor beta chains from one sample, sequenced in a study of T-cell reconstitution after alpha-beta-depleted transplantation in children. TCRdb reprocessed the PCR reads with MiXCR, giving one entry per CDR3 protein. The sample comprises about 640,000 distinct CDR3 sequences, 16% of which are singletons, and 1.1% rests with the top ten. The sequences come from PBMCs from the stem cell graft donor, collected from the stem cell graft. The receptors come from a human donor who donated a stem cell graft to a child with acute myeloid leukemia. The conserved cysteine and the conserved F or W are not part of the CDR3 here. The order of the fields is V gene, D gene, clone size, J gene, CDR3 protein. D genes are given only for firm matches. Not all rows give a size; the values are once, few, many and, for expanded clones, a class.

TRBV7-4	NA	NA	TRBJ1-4	ASSQTPSGTNEKLF
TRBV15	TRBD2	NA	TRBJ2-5	ATKSGVQQETQY
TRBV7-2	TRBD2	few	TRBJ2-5	ASSFSSGGAETQY
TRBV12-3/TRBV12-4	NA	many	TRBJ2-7	ASSRDKYEQY
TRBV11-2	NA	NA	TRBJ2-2	ASSQAVGELF
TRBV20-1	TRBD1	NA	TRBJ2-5	SADLGQEQETQY
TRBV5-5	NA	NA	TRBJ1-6	ASSLATGRYSPLH
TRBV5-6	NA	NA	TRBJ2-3	ASSLGGVESRY
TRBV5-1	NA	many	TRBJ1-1	ASSFSDSRTEAF
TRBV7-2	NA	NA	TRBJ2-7	ASSSTVSDYEQY
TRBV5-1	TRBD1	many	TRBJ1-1	ASSRDRASEAF
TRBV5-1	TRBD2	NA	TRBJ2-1	ASSFSPFTSGGAAEQF
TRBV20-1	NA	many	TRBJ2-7	SVRTPRTEWNEQY
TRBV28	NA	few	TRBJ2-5	ASSGTIINQETQY
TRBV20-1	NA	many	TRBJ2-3	SARDLGGTDTQY
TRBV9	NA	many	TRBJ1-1	ASSAWGSTEAF
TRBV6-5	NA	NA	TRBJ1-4	ASSYRQGFNEKLF
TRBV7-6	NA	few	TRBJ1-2	ASSPMPGPGDGYT
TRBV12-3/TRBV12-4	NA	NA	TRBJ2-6	ASSLRRGPGANVLT
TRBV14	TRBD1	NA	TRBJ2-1	ASSQVDRATNEQF
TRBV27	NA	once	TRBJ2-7	ASGSELNYEQY
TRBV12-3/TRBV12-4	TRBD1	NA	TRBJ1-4	ASSSGYIGQGGEKLF
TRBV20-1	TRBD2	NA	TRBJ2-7	SAMEIRASGGVYEQY
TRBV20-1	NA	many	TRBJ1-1	SATGRGTEAF
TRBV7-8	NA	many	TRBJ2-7	ASSSLSYEQY
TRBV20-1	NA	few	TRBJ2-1	SASKVGAYYNEQF
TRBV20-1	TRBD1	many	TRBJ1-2	SARDSSFYGYT
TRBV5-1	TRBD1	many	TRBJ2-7	ASSAGTDSYEQY
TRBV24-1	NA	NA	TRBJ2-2	ATSDLQPPHTGELF
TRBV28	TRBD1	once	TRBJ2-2	ASSPLGQGRTNTGELF
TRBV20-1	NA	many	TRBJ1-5	SARPAPNQPQH
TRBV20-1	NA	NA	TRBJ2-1	SARDPGGQF
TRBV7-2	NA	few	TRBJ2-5	ASSAGGAGKETQY
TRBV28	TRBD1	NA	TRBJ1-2	ASSSTGFVSYGYT
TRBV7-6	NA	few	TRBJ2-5	ASSLGPVETQY
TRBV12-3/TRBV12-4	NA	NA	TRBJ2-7	ASSFGGPDYEQY
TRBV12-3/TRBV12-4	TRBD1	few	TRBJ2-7	ASSHLRDRGEQY
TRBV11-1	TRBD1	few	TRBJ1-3	ASSSRGQGLGPTSGNTIY
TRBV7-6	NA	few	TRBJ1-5	ASSPSGGPQH
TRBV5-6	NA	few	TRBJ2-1	ASSWRTREHEQF
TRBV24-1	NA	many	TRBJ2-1	ATSDLSGFSYNEQF
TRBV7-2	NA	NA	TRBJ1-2	ASSLTSQGFGYGYT
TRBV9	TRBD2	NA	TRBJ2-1	ASSTPLAGGPNEQF
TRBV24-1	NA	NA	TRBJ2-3	ATSDPSGITDTQY
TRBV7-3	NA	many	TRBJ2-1	ASSSSGTPMDEQF
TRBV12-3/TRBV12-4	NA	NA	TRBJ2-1	ASRTGAYNEQF
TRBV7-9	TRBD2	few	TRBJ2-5	ASSLIASGGKETQY
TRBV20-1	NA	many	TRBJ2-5	SRGAGTIQETQY
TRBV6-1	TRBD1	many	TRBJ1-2	ASSGVRRTGISGYINYGYT
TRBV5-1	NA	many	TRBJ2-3	ASSLPGSTDTQY
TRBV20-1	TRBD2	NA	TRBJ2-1	SSIPSGAFNEQF
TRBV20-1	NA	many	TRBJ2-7	SARDPVEGEYEQY
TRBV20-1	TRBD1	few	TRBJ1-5	SARDPARGNQPQH
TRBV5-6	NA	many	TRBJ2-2	ASSLEAYGGELF
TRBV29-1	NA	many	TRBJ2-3	SVEDPGRGSTDTQY
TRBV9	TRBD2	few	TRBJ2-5	ASSVVGGWEETQY
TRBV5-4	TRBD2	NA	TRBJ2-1	ASSPGGGSNEQF